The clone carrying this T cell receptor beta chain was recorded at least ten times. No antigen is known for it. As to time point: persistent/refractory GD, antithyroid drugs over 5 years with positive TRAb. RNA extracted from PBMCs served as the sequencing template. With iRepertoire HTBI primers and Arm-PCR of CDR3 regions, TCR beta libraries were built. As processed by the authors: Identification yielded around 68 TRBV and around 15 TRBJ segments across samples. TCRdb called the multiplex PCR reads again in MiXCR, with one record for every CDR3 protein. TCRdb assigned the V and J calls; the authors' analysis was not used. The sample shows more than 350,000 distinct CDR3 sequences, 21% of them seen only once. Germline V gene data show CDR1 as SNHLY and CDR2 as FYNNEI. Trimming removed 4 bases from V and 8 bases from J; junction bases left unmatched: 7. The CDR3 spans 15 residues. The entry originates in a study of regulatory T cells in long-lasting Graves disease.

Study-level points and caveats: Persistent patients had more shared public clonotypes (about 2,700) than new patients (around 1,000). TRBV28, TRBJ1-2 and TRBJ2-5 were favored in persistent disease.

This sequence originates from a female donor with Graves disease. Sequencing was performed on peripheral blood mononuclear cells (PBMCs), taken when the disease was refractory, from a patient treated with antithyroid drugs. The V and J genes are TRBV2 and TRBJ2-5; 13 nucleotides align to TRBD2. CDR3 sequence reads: CASSGGLAGVVTQYF. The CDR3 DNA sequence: TGTGCCAGCAGTGGTGGACTAGCGGGAGTGGTAACCCAGTACTTC.